This is a list of T cell receptor beta chains from one sample in a study of blood T cell repertoires in COVID-19. The method was immunoSEQ multiplex PCR; TCRdb's version includes in-frame clones alone and lacks a portion of them. The table lists some 150,000 clones, 80% to 90% of them singletons, with 10% to 11% in the top ten. Sample: peripheral blood. The receptors stem from an older woman with COVID-19, enrolled during active disease. CDR3s include the opening cysteine and the closing phenylalanine or tryptophan. D genes are given only for firm matches. A row's size may be missing; if present it is once, few, many or a size class.

cdr3_aa	cdr3_nt	j_call	d_call	clone_size	v_call
CASSLRGIGSYNEQFF	TGCGCCAGCAGCTTGAGGGGGATCGGCTCCTACAATGAGCAGTTCTTC	TRBJ2-1	.	.	TRBV5-1
CASSISQFNEKLFF	TGTGCCAGTAGTATTAGCCAGTTTAATGAAAAACTGTTTTTT	TRBJ1-4	.	.	TRBV19
CASSIGDRGYGYTF	TGTGCCAGTAGTATAGGGGACAGGGGCTATGGCTACACCTTC	TRBJ1-2	TRBD1	.	TRBV19
CASSLLSGQETQYF	TGCGCCAGCAGCTTGCTGTCGGGACAAGAGACCCAGTACTTC	TRBJ2-5	.	.	TRBV5-1
CASSTTGGSSYEQYF	TGTGCCAGCAGCACGACAGGGGGTAGCTCCTACGAGCAGTACTTC	TRBJ2-7	TRBD1	.	TRBV7-9
CASSVGVNTGELFF	TGTGCCAGCAGCGTAGGCGTGAACACCGGGGAGCTGTTTTTT	TRBJ2-2	.	.	TRBV9
CASSGGLAASTDTQYF	TGTGCCAGCAGCGGGGGACTAGCGGCTAGCACAGATACGCAGTATTTT	TRBJ2-3	TRBD2	.	TRBV11-2
CASSQKDRVTEAFF	TGTGCCAGCTCACAAAAGGACAGGGTCACTGAAGCTTTCTTT	TRBJ1-1	TRBD1	.	TRBV18
CASSPSRTGIYGYTF	TGTGCCAGCAGCCCTAGCCGGACAGGCATCTATGGCTACACCTTC	TRBJ1-2	TRBD1	.	TRBV11-3
CASSFRGHLNEQYF	TGTGCCAGCAGTTTTAGGGGACATTTAAACGAGCAGTACTTC	TRBJ2-7	.	once	TRBV27
CASSLGPSGGTYEQYF	TGCGCCAGCAGCTTGGGGCCTAGCGGGGGGACCTACGAGCAGTACTTC	TRBJ2-7	TRBD2	.	TRBV5-1
CASSLAAGGTQYF	TGCGCCAGCAGCTTGGCGGCGGGGGGTACGCAGTATTTT	TRBJ2-3	TRBD2	.	TRBV5-1
CASSFGGRGTGELFF	TGTGCCAGCAGCTTCGGGGGGCGCGGAACCGGGGAGCTGTTTTTT	TRBJ2-2	.	.	TRBV5-4
CASSESPGISEAFF	TGCGCCAGCAGTGAGTCGCCGGGGATCAGTGAAGCTTTCTTT	TRBJ1-1	.	.	TRBV10-1
CASKSGSGTDTQYF	TGTGCCAGCAAGAGCGGGAGCGGCACAGATACGCAGTATTTT	TRBJ2-3	TRBD2	.	TRBV6-5
CASGEQANTEAFF	TGCGCCAGCGGCGAACAGGCGAACACTGAAGCTTTCTTT	TRBJ1-1	.	.	TRBV5-1
CAISEAAAGDGYTF	TGTGCCATCAGTGAGGCGGCGGCGGGAGATGGCTACACCTTC	TRBJ1-2	.	.	TRBV10-3
CASSVESSSYEQYF	TGTGCCAGCAGCGTAGAGTCCAGCTCCTACGAGCAGTACTTC	TRBJ2-7	.	.	TRBV9
CASSVDKLETQYF	TGTGCCAGCAGTGTTGACAAGCTAGAGACCCAGTACTTC	TRBJ2-5	.	.	TRBV2
CASSQGPPGELQETQYF	TGCGCCAGCAGCCAAGGCCCCCCGGGAGAACTCCAAGAGACCCAGTACTTC	TRBJ2-5	.	.	TRBV4-1
CASSSPGTGGFKNYGYTF	TGTGCCAGCAGTTCCCCCGGGACAGGGGGCTTTAAGAACTATGGCTACACCTTC	TRBJ1-2	TRBD1	.	TRBV28
CASSPLVRLPYEQYF	TGTGCCAGCAGCCCCCTAGTCCGGTTACCTTACGAGCAGTACTTC	TRBJ2-7	.	.	TRBV3-1/TRBV3-2